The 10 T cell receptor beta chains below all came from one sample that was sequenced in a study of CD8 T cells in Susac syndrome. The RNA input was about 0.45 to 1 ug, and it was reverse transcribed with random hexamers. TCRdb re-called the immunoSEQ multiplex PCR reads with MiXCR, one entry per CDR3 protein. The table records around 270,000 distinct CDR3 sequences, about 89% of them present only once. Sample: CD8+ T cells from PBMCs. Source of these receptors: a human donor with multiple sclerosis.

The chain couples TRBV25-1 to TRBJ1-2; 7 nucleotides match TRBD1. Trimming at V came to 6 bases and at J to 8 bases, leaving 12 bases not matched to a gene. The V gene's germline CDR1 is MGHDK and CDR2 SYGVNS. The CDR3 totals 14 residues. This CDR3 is CASRTGTSLEGYTF. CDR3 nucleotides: TGTGCCAGCAGGACAGGGACGTCGCTCGAGGGCTACACCTTC.

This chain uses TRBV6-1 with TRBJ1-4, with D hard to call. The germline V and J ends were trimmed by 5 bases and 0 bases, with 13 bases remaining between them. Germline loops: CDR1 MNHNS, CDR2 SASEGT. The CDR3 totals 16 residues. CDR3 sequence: CASSPSIAATNEKLFF. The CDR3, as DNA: TGTGCCAGCAGTCCCTCAATAGCCGCAACTAATGAAAAACTGTTTTTT.

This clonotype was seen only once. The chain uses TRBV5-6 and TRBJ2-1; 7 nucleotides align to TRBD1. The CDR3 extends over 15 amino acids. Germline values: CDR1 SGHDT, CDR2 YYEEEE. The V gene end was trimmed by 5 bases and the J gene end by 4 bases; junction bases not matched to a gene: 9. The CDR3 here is CASRPTGIEYNEQFF. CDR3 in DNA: TGTGCCAGCAGACCGACAGGGATTGAGTACAATGAGCAGTTCTTC. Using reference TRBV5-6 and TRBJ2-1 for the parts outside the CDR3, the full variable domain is DAGVTQSPTHLIKTRGQQVTLRCSPKSGHDTVSWYQQALGQGPQFIFQYYEEEERQRGNFPDRFSGHQFPNYSSELNVNALLLGDSALYLCASRPTGIEYNEQFFGPGTRLTVL.

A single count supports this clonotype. Written as DNA, the CDR3 is TGTGCCAGTAGTATCCGGACAGGGTCCACCGGGGAGCTGTTTTTT. Residues: CASSIRTGSTGELFF. The chain links TRBV19 to TRBJ2-2, with 8 bases that match TRBD1. Germline V gives CDR1 LNHDA, CDR2 SQIVND (reference sequence). The CDR3 covers 15 residues. Trimming removed 3 bases from V and 4 bases from J; junction bases left unmatched: 4.

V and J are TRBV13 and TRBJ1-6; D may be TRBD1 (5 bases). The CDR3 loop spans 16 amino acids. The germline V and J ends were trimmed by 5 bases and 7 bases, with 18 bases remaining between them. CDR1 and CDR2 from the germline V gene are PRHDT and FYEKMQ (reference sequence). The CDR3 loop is CASSPKGTDKNSPLHF. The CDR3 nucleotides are TGTGCCAGCAGCCCAAAAGGGACGGACAAAAATTCACCCCTCCACTTT.

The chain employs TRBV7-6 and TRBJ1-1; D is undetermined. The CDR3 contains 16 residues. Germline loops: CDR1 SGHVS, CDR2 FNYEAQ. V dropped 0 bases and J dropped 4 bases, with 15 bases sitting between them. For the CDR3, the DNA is TGTGCCAGCAGCTTAGCAGCCGGGCCCACGGGCACTGAAGCTTTCTTT. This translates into CASSLAAGPTGTEAFF.

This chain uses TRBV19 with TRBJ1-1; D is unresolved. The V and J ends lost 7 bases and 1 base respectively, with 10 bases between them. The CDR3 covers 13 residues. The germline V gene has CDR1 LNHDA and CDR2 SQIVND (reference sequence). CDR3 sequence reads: CASIPSANTEAFF. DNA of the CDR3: TGTGCCAGTATCCCCAGTGCGAACACTGAAGCTTTCTTT.

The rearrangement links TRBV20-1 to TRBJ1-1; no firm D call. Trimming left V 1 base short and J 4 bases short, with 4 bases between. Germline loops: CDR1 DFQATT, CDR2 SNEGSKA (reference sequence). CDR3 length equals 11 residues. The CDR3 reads CSARVVTEAFF. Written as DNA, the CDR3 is TGCAGTGCTAGAGTGGTCACTGAAGCTTTCTTT.

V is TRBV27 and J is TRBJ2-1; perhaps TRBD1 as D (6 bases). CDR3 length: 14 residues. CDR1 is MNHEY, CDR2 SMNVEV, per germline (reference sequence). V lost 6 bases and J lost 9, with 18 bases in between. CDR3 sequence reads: CASSFGRGSGEQFF. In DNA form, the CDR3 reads TGTGCCAGCAGCTTCGGAAGGGGGTCAGGTGAGCAGTTCTTC.

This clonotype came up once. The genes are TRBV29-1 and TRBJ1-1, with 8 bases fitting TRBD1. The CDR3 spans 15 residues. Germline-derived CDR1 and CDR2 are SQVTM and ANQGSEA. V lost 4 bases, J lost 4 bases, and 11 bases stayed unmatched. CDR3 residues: CSVGFQGAFRTEAFF. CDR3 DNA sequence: TGCAGCGTTGGGTTTCAGGGGGCATTTCGCACTGAAGCTTTCTTT.